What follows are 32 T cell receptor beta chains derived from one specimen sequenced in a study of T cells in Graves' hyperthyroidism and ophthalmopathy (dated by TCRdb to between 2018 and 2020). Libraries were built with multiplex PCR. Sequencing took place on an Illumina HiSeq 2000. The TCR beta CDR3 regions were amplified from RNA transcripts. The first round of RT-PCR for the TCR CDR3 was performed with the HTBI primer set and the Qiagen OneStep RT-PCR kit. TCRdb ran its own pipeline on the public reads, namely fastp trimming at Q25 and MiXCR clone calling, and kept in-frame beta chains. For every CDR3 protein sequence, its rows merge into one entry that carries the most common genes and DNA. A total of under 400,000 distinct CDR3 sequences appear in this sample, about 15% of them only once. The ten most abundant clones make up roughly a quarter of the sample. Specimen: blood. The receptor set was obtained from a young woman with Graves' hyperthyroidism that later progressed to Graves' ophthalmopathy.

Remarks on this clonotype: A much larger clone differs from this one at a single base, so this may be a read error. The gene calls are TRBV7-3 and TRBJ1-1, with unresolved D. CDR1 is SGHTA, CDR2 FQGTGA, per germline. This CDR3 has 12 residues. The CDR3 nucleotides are TGTGCCAGCAGCTTAGAGGGAGCTGAAGCTTCCTTT. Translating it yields CASSLEGAEASF.

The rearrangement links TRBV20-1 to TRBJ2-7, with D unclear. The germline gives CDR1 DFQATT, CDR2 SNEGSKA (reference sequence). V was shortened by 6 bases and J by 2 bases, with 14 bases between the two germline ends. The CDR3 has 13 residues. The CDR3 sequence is CSAAERFPYEQYF. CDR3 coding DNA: TGCAGTGCCGCGGAACGGTTCCCCTACGAGCAGTACTTC.

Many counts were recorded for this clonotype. The CDR3 sequence: CASSDRAGMTDTQYF. CDR3 in DNA: TGTGCCAGCAGCGACCGGGCAGGGATGACAGATACGCAGTATTTT. V and J are TRBV2 and TRBJ2-3, with D possibly TRBD1 on 5 matching bases. The ends were cut back, 6 bases at V and 3 bases at J, with 16 bases in the middle. The CDR3 runs 15 residues. Germline V gene data show CDR1 as SNHLY and CDR2 as FYNNEI.

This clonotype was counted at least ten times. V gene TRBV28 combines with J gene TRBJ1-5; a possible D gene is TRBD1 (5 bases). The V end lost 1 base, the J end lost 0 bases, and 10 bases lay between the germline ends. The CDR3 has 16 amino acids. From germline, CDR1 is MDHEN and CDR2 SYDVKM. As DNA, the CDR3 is TGTGCCAGCAGTTTATTTACAGGACGTAGCAATCAGCCCCAGCATTTT. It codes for CASSLFTGRSNQPQHF.

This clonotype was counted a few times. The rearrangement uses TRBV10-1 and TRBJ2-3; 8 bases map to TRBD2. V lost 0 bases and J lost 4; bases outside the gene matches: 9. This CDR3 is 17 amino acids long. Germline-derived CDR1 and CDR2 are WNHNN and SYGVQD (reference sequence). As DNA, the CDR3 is TGCGCCAGCAGTGAGTCGAACCAGCGGGAGTGGTCAGATACGCAGTATTTT. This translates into CASSESNQREWSDTQYF.

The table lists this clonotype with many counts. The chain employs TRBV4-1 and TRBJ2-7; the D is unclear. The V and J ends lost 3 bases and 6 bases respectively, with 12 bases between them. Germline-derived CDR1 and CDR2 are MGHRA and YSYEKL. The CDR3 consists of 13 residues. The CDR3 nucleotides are TGCGCCAGCAGCCATATTGATACCGGCGAGCAGTACTTC. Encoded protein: CASSHIDTGEQYF.

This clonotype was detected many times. DNA for the CDR3: TGTGCCTGGATAAGCTTGAACACCGGGGAGCTGTTTTTT. This codes for CAWISLNTGELFF. This sequence joins TRBV30 and TRBJ2-2; D unresolved. CDR1 GTSNPN and CDR2 SVGIG come from the germline V gene (reference sequence). With 4 bases removed from V and 1 base from J, the gap between germline ends came to 7 bases. This CDR3 is built from 13 residues.

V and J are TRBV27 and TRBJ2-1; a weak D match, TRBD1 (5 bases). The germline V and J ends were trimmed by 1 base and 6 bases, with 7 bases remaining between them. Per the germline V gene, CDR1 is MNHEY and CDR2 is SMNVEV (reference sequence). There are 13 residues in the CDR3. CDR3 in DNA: TGTGCCAGCAGTTTATTAGGGGCCAATGAGCAGTTCTTC. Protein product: CASSLLGANEQFF.

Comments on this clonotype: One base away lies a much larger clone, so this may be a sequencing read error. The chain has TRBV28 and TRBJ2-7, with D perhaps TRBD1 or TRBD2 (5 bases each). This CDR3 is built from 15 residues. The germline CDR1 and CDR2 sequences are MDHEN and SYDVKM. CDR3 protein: CTSSTTRDGSYEQYF. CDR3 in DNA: TGTACCAGCAGCACTACTAGGGACGGTTCCTACGAGCAGTACTTC.

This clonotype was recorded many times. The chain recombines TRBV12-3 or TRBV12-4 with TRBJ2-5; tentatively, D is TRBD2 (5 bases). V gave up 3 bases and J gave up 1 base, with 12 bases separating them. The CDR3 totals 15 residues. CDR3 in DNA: TGTGCCAGCAGTTTGGCAGCGGCAGTCCAAGAGACCCAGTACTTC. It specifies CASSLAAAVQETQYF.

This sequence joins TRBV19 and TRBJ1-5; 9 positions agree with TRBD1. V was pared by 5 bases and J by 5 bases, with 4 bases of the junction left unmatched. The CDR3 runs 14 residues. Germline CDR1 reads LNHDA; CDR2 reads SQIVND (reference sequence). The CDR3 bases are TGTGCCAGTAGTGTGGGACAGGGCCATCAGCCCCAGCATTTT. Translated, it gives CASSVGQGHQPQHF.

In DNA, the CDR3 is TGTGCCAGCAGCCAAGAAGGTGCGTGGAGCGGCAACTACGAGCAGTACTTC. Its translation is CASSQEGAWSGNYEQYF. This chain joins TRBV4-2 and TRBJ2-7; weak D call: TRBD2 (5 bases). The length of the CDR3 is 17 residues. Trimming pared 0 bases from V and 3 bases from J, leaving 18 bases between. Per the germline V gene, CDR1 is LGHNA and CDR2 is YNFKEQ.

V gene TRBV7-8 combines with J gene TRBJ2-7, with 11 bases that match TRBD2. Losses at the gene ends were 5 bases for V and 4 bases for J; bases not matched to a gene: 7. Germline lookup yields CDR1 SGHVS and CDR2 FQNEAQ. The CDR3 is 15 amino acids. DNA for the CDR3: TGTGCCAGCAGCCAGACTAGCGGGGACGGTTACGAGCAGTACTTC. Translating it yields CASSQTSGDGYEQYF.

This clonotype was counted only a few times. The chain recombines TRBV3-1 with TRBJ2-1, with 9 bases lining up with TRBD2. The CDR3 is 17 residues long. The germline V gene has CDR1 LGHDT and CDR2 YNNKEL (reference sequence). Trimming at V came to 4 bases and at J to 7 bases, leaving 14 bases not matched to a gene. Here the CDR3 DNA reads TGTGCCAGCAGCCCGCTTTTAGCGGGAGAGCGGAGGAATGAGCAGTTCTTC. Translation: CASSPLLAGERRNEQFF.

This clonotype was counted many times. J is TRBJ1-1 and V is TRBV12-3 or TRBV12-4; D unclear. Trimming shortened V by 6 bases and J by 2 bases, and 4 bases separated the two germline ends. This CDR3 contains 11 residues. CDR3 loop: CASSINTEAFF. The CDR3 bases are TGTGCCAGCAGCATAAACACTGAAGCTTTCTTT.

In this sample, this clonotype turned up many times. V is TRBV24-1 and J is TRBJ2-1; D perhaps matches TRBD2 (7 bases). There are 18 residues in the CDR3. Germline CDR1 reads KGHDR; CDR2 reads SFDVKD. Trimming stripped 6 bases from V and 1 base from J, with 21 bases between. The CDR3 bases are TGTGCCACCAGTACGTCAAAATCAGGGGAGGGATCCTACAATGAGCAGTTCTTC. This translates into CATSTSKSGEGSYNEQFF.

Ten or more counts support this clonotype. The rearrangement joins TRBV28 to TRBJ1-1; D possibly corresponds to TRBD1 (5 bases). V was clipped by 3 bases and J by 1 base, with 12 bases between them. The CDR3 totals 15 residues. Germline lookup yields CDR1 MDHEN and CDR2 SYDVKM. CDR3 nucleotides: TGTGCCAGCAGTTTGCCCAGGGTGGGGAACACTGAAGCTTTCTTT. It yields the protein CASSLPRVGNTEAFF.

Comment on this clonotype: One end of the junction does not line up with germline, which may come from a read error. CDR3 protein: CASSLAAGGTSYEQYF. The CDR3 DNA reads TGCGCCAGCAGTTTGGCGGCAGGGGGCACCTCCTACGAGCAGTACTTC. The genes are TRBV5-1 and TRBJ2-7, with 8 bases lining up with TRBD1. The germline CDR1 and CDR2 sequences are SGHRS and YFSETQ. CDR3 length: 16 residues.

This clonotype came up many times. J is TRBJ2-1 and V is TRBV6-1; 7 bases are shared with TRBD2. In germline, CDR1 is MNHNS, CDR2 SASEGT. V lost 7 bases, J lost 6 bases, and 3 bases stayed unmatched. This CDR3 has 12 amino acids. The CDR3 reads CASMGGINEQFF. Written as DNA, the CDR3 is TGTGCCAGCATGGGAGGGATCAATGAGCAGTTCTTC.

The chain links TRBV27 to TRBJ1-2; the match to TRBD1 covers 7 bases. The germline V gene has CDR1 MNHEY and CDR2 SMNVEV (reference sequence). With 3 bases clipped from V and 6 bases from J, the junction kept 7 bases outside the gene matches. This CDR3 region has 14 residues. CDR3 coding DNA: TGTGCCAGCAGTTTGAATCCGACAGGGAATGGCTACACCTTC. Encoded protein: CASSLNPTGNGYTF.

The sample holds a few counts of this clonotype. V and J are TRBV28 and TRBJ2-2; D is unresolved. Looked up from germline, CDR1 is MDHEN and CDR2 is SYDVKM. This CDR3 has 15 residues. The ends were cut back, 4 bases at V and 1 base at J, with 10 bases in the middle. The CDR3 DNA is TGTGCCAGCAGTTGGGCTTGGGGGAACACCGGGGAGCTGTTTTTT. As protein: CASSWAWGNTGELFF.

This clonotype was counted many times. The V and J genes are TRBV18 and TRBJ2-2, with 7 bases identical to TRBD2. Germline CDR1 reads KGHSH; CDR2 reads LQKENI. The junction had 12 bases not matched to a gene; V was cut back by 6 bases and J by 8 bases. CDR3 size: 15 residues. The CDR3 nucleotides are TGTGCCAGCTCGCCTCCTGGGAGGGCTCCGGGGGAGCTGTTTTTT. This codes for CASSPPGRAPGELFF.

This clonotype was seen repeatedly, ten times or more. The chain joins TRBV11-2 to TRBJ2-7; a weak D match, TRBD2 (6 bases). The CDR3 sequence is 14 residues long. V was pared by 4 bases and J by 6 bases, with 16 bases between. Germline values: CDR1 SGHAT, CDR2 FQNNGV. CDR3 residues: CASSSGTSSGEQYF. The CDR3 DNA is TGTGCCAGCAGCTCCGGGACTTCGTCGGGCGAGCAGTACTTC.

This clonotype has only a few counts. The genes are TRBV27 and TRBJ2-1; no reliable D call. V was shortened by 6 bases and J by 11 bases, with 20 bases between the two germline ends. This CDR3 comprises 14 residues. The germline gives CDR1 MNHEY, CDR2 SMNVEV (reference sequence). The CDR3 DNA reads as TGTGCCAGCAGCCCCCGGGCGGACCGCCCCAAGCAGTTCTTC. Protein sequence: CASSPRADRPKQFF.

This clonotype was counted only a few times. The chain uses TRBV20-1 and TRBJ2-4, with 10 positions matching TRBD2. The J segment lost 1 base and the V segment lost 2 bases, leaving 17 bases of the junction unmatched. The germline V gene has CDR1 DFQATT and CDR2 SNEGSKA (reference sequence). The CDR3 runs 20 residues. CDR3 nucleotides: TGCAGTGCTAGACCAGGGGGCGCGAGCGGGAGGGCCTTTGCCAAAAACATTCAGTACTTC. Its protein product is CSARPGGASGRAFAKNIQYF.

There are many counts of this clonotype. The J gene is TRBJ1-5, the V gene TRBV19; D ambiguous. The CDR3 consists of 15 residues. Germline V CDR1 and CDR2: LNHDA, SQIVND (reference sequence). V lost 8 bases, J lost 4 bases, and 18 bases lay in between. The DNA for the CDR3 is TGTGCCAGTGCCAACCAGACTATCCTAAATCAGCCCCAGCATTTT. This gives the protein CASANQTILNQPQHF.

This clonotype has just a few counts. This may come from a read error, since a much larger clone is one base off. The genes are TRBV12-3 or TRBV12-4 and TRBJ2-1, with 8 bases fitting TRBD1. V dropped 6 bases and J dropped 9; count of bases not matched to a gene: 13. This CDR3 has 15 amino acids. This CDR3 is CASSLTGDYIAEQFF. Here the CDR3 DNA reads TGTGCCAGCAGCCTGACAGGGGATTACATAGCTGAGCAGTTCTTC.

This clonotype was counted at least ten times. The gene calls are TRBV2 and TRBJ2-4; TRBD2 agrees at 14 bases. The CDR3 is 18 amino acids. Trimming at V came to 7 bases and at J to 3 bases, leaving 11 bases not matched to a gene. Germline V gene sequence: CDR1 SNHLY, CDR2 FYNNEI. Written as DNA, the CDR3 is TGTGCCAGCAAAGCCGGGACTAGCGGGAGAGTGGGCAAAAACATTCAGTACTTC. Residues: CASKAGTSGRVGKNIQYF.

The CDR3 region has the DNA TGTGCCAGCAGCCCGACGGAGCGGGTACGCCCGGATGAGCAGTTCTTC. Translation: CASSPTERVRPDEQFF. The chain joins TRBV4-2 to TRBJ2-1, with a possible D match to TRBD2 (6 bases). There are 16 residues in the CDR3. Deletions cut 4 bases from V and 8 bases from J, with 21 bases between. Germline CDR1 LGHNA, CDR2 YNFKEQ.

The CDR3 sequence is CASSLISGSYNEQFF. DNA of the CDR3: TGTGCCAGCAGCTTAATATCCGGGTCTTACAATGAGCAGTTCTTC. J is TRBJ2-1 and V is TRBV7-3, with D hard to call. Germline V gene sequence: CDR1 SGHTA, CDR2 FQGTGA. The CDR3 is 15 residues long. Trimming removed 1 base from V and 4 bases from J, with 11 bases in between. Filled out from reference TRBV7-3 and TRBJ2-1, the complete variable domain reads GAGVSQTPSNKVTEKGKYVELRCDPISGHTALYWYRQSLGQGPEFLIYFQGTGAADDSGLPNDRFFAVRPEGSVSTLKIQRTERGDSAVYLCASSLISGSYNEQFFGPGTRLTVL.

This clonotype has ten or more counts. The chain's CDR3 is CASSLSTAPNYEQYF. For the CDR3, the DNA is TGTGCCAGCAGTTTATCGACAGCTCCTAACTACGAGCAGTACTTC. The V and J genes are TRBV28 and TRBJ2-7, with D possibly matching TRBD1 (5 bases). CDR1 is MDHEN, CDR2 SYDVKM, per germline. Trimming left V 1 base short and J 3 bases short, with 13 bases between. This CDR3 is 15 amino acids long. Full variable domain (missing parts from reference TRBV28 and TRBJ2-7): DVKVTQSSRYLVKRTGEKVFLECVQDMDHENMFWYRQDPGLGLRLIYFSYDVKMKEKGDIPEGYSVSREKKERFSLILESASTNQTSMYLCASSLSTAPNYEQYFGPGTRLTVT.

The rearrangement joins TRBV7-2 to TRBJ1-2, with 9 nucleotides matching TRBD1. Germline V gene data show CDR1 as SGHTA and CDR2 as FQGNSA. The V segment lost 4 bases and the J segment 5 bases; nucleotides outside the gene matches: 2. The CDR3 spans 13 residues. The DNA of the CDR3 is TGTGCCAGCAGCTGGGGGACAGGGTATGGCTACACCTTC. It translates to CASSWGTGYGYTF. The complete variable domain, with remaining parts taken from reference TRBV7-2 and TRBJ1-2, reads GAGVSQSPSNKVTEKGKDVELRCDPISGHTALYWYRQSLGQGLEFLIYFQGNSAPDKSGLPSDRFSAERTGGSVSTLTIQRTQQEDSAVYLCASSWGTGYGYTFGSGTRLTVV.